Following are 7 T cell receptor beta chains from one sample sequenced in a study of blood T cell repertoires in COVID-19 (dated by TCRdb to 2018 to 2021). Libraries were prepared through the immunoSEQ multiplex PCR assay. TCRdb obtained this table from immuneACCESS and retained in-frame rearrangements with V and J assigned. These tables miss some clones; where compared with another copy, unresolved V genes account for less than half of the shortfall, and the remainder is unexplained. This sample lists 250,000 to 350,000 clones; under 90% were detected once. The ten largest clones represent 0.94% of the sample. The sample comprised peripheral blood. These receptor sequences come from a woman between 40 and 50 years old who had recovered from COVID-19.

This clone was recorded once. The CDR3 bases are TGTGCCTGCCCGGGAGCCGAGCAGTACTTC. This sequence encodes CACPGAEQYF. The gene calls are TRBV30 and TRBJ2-7; perhaps TRBD2 as D (6 bases). Trimming cost V 6 bases and J 6 bases, with 9 bases left between them. This CDR3 is built from 10 residues. Germline V gene lookup returns CDR1 GTSNPN and CDR2 SVGIG (reference sequence). Full variable domain (remainder filled in from reference TRBV30 and TRBJ2-7): SQTIHQWPATLVQPVGSPLSLECTVEGTSNPNLYWYRQAAGRGLQLLFYSVGIGQISSEVPQNLSASRPQDRQFILSSKKLLLSDSGFYLCACPGAEQYFGPGTRLTVT.

The rearrangement links TRBV28 to TRBJ2-3; tentative D call: TRBD2 (7 bases). Trimming removed 7 bases from V and 4 bases from J, with 12 bases in between. This CDR3 has 13 amino acids. The germline V gene has CDR1 MDHEN and CDR2 SYDVKM. CDR3 in DNA: TGTGCCAGCAAAGGGGGGGCTCCAGATACGCAGTATTTT. Translated, it gives CASKGGAPDTQYF.

The V and J genes are TRBV11-3 and TRBJ2-3; D gene unclear. Per the germline V gene, CDR1 is SGHNT and CDR2 is YENEEA. Trimming took 1 base from V and 3 from J, leaving 8 bases between them. This CDR3 has 14 residues. CDR3: CASSLGQTTDTQYF. The CDR3 DNA is TGTGCCAGCAGCTTAGGGCAGACTACAGATACGCAGTATTTT.

J is TRBJ1-4 and V is TRBV5-1; D might be TRBD1 (5 bases). This CDR3 spans 15 amino acids. V was clipped by 4 bases and J by 8 bases, with 18 bases between them. CDR1 SGHRS and CDR2 YFSETQ come from the germline V gene. The CDR3 bases are TGCGCCAGCAGCACCGGACATCCTGGGCAAGAAAAACTGTTTTTT. It translates to CASSTGHPGQEKLFF.

The chain uses TRBV25-1 and TRBJ2-5; 8 bases map to TRBD2. J lost 4 bases, V lost 3 bases, and 13 bases had no gene match. The CDR3 runs to 17 residues. Germline V lookup: CDR1 MGHDK, CDR2 SYGVNS. The chain's CDR3 is CASSDETSDPTPETQYF. Here the CDR3 DNA reads TGTGCCAGCAGTGACGAGACTAGCGATCCTACCCCAGAGACCCAGTACTTC.

The V gene is TRBV28, the J gene TRBJ2-5; the D gene is possibly TRBD1 (5 bases). Germline values: CDR1 MDHEN, CDR2 SYDVKM. The V end lost 6 bases, the J end lost 1 base, and 12 bases lay between the germline ends. The CDR3 contains 14 residues. The CDR3 spells CASSSQGFQETQYF. The CDR3, as DNA: TGTGCCAGCAGCTCTCAGGGCTTCCAAGAGACCCAGTACTTC.

The CDR3 nucleotides are TGTGCCAGCTCACCGGAACTAGCGGGAGACAATGAGCAGTTCTTC. Translated, it gives CASSPELAGDNEQFF. V gene TRBV18 combines with J gene TRBJ2-1; the match to TRBD2 covers 11 bases. Per the germline V gene, CDR1 is KGHSH and CDR2 is LQKENI. The CDR3 spans 15 residues. The V segment lost 3 bases and the J segment 5 bases; nucleotides outside the gene matches: 3.